This T cell receptor beta chain was observed in a study of human T cells and chemical hapten exposure. The library tagged individual cDNA molecules with unique molecular identifiers. A single record per CDR3 protein comes from TCRdb applying MiXCR to the RACE reads. This sample has approximately 370,000 distinct CDR3 sequences, with approximately 5% found just once. CDR1 is SEHNR, CDR2 FQNEAQ, per germline (reference sequence). V shed 5 bases, J shed 4 bases, and the junction held 4 bases outside the gene matches. The CDR3 covers 14 residues. Time point of the sample: pre-sensitization, week 0. Described treatment: therapeutic diphenylcyclopropenone sensitization with weekly scalp DPC.

This chain links TRBV7-9 with TRBJ2-2; 7 bases map to TRBD1. The sequenced sample was whole blood, obtained in connection with sensitization to the hapten diphenylcyclopropenone (DPC). The sequence came from a young woman with alopecia areata. Some clones in this sample may be carry-over from other donors' samples. The CDR3 sequence is CASSGDSFTGELFF. Written as DNA, the CDR3 is TGTGCCAGCAGCGGGGACAGTTTCACCGGGGAGCTGTTTTTT.